This T cell receptor beta chain was identified during a study of technical replicates of blood from a handful of donors. With V trimmed by 1 base and J by 6 bases, 8 bases remained unmatched. This CDR3 has 16 residues. CDR1 is SGHDN and CDR2 is FVKESK in the germline V gene. TCRdb's table, derived via immunoSEQ multiplex PCR, lists solely in-frame clones and lacks some. The sample comprises 55,000 to 75,000 clones, about nine tenths of which are singletons, and about 3.8% rests with the top ten. This clonotype was obtained from a human donor in good health. Some clones in this sample may be carry-over from other donors' samples. The material sequenced was PBMCs. The gene calls are TRBV14 and TRBJ2-3; 9 bases line up with TRBD2. The CDR3 reads CASSQGIAGVRDTQYF. CDR3 bases: TGTGCCAGCAGCCAAGGGATAGCGGGAGTTCGGGATACGCAGTATTTT.